Shown below are 16 T cell receptor beta chains from a single sample sequenced in a study of response to subunit inactivated influenza vaccine. TCRdb re-analysed the RT-PCR reads in MiXCR, keeping a single row per CDR3 protein. Among hundreds of thousands of distinct CDR3 sequences listed, approximately 15% were seen once. This specimen consisted of CD4+ T cells sorted from PBMCs, obtained roughly 24 months after vaccination. The receptor set was obtained from a man aged 45 to 70 who received an inactivated influenza vaccine.

This clonotype was found a few times. The J gene is TRBJ2-5, the V gene TRBV6-6, with D possibly being TRBD1 or TRBD2 (5 bases each). The CDR3 consists of 13 residues. The germline gives CDR1 MNHNY, CDR2 SVGAGI (reference sequence). The V gene lost 2 bases and the J gene lost 5 bases, with 9 bases spanning the gap. CDR3 sequence reads: CASSYGTRETQYF. CDR3 in DNA: TGTGCCAGCAGTTACGGGACCCGGGAGACCCAGTACTTC.

This clonotype was seen ten or more times. This chain uses TRBV5-1 with TRBJ2-3; D is tentatively TRBD1 or TRBD2 (5 bases each). The V end lost 4 bases, the J end lost 3 bases, and 12 bases lay between the germline ends. The length of the CDR3 is 14 residues. Looked up from germline, CDR1 is SGHRS and CDR2 is YFSETQ. The CDR3 loop reads CASSLRGATDTQYF. DNA of the CDR3: TGCGCCAGCAGCCTCAGAGGGGCGACAGATACGCAGTATTTT.

This clonotype turned up a few times. The chain uses TRBV5-1 and TRBJ1-1, with D perhaps TRBD1 (5 bases). V lost 4 bases to trimming and J lost 4 bases, with 17 bases between them. Germline values: CDR1 SGHRS, CDR2 YFSETQ. The CDR3 is 15 residues long. The CDR3 protein is CASSVAGGVFTEAFF. DNA for the CDR3: TGCGCCAGCAGCGTCGCAGGAGGGGTATTCACTGAAGCTTTCTTT.

V and J are TRBV29-1 and TRBJ1-1; 8 bases match TRBD1. This CDR3 has 14 amino acids. V lost 3 bases, J lost 0 bases, and 3 bases stayed unmatched. CDR1 and CDR2 from the germline V gene are SQVTM and ANQGSEA. As DNA, the CDR3 is TGCAGCGTTGAGCGACAGGGGCTGAACACTGAAGCTTTCTTT. Its translation is CSVERQGLNTEAFF.

This clonotype was counted at least ten times. The J gene is TRBJ1-1, the V gene TRBV12-3 or TRBV12-4; D is undetermined. The V end was cut by 4 bases, the J end by 5 bases, with 5 bases between. The CDR3 covers 11 residues. CDR3 coding DNA: TGTGCCAGCAGTTCCATTACTGAAGCTTTCTTT. This codes for CASSSITEAFF.

The chain couples TRBV3-1 to TRBJ2-7; possibly TRBD2 for D (6 bases). Germline-derived CDR1 and CDR2 are LGHDT and YNNKEL (reference sequence). The V and J ends lost 3 bases and 6 bases respectively, with 15 bases between them. This CDR3 comprises 14 residues. The CDR3 DNA reads as TGTGCCAGCAGCCATTGGGCTGTCGGGAGCGAGCAGTACTTC. Translated: CASSHWAVGSEQYF.

The J gene is TRBJ2-6, the V gene TRBV11-1; TRBD1 agrees at 9 bases. V shed 3 bases and J 2 bases; nucleotides not matched to a gene: 8. CDR1 is SGHAT, CDR2 FQDESV, per germline (reference sequence). The CDR3 is 18 amino acids. The CDR3 sequence is CASSLTGTGITGANVLTF. CDR3 in DNA: TGTGCCAGCAGCTTGACCGGGACAGGGATTACTGGGGCCAACGTCCTGACTTTC. The full variable domain, its missing parts supplied by reference TRBV11-1 and TRBJ2-6, is EAEVAQSPRYKITEKSQAVAFWCDPISGHATLYWYRQILGQGPELLVQFQDESVVDDSQLPKDRFSAERLKGVDSTLKIQPAELGDSAMYLCASSLTGTGITGANVLTFGAGSRLTVL.

Comments on this clonotype: A read error may account for a junction end that differs from germline. The chain recombines TRBV6-1 with TRBJ2-3; 10 nucleotides align to TRBD2. CDR1 and CDR2 from the germline V gene are MNHNS and SASEGT. CDR3 length: 14 residues. The CDR3 DNA reads TGTGCCAGCAGAGAAGCGGGGGGGCGAGATACGCAGTATTTT. This encodes CASREAGGRDTQYF.

V and J are TRBV7-2 and TRBJ1-6, with D uncertain. Trimming removed 5 bases from V and 4 bases from J, with 15 bases in between. Germline CDR1 is SGHTA and CDR2 is FQGNSA. This CDR3 has 16 amino acids. CDR3 residues: CASSTLARRYNSPLHF. DNA for the CDR3: TGTGCCAGCAGCACCCTAGCCAGGCGGTATAATTCACCCCTCCACTTT.

This clonotype was detected only once. This rearrangement joins TRBV4-2 to TRBJ2-3, with TRBD2 matching over 16 bases. The CDR3 extends over 18 amino acids. After removal of 3 bases from V and 0 bases from J, the junction contained 3 bases not matched to a gene. From germline, CDR1 is LGHNA and CDR2 YNFKEQ. CDR3 residues: CASSQGLAGGRSTDTQYF. The CDR3 nucleotides read TGTGCCAGCAGCCAGGGACTAGCGGGGGGGCGTAGCACAGATACGCAGTATTTT.

V is TRBV4-2 and J is TRBJ2-1; 10 bases are a match to TRBD2. Looked up from germline, CDR1 is LGHNA and CDR2 is YNFKEQ. The CDR3 is 16 residues long. V lost 0 bases to trimming and J lost 6 bases; unmatched junction nucleotides: 5. The CDR3 DNA follows: TGTGCCAGCAGCCAAGATTTCAGCGGGGGGGCCAATGAGCAGTTCTTC. It encodes CASSQDFSGGANEQFF.

This clonotype appeared once. The V and J genes are TRBV20-1 and TRBJ2-3; D possibly corresponds to TRBD2 (6 bases). Germline loops: CDR1 DFQATT, CDR2 SNEGSKA (reference sequence). Trimming took 0 bases from V and 2 from J, leaving 15 bases between them. The CDR3 has 16 amino acids. The CDR3 coding sequence is TGCAGTGCTAGAGATCTGTTAGCGGCTTACACAGATACGCAGTATTTT. Translated, it gives CSARDLLAAYTDTQYF.

V usage is TRBV4-2 and J usage is TRBJ2-7; D not resolved. This CDR3 is 16 amino acids long. The V and J ends lost 0 bases and 4 bases respectively, with 16 bases between them. The germline V gene has CDR1 LGHNA and CDR2 YNFKEQ. This CDR3 reads CASSQDLTGARYEQYF. The CDR3 DNA sequence: TGTGCCAGCAGCCAAGATCTCACCGGTGCCCGGTACGAGCAGTACTTC.

This clonotype has a count of ten or more. The chain carries TRBV7-9 and TRBJ2-2; 9 bases agree with TRBD2. The V and J ends lost 8 bases and 6 bases, in that order; junction bases with no gene match: 4. The length of the CDR3 is 13 residues. CDR1 and CDR2 (germline): SEHNR, FQNEAQ (reference sequence). CDR3 nucleotides: TGTGCCAGCCGACTAGCGGCCCCCGGGGAGCTGTTTTTT. Protein product: CASRLAAPGELFF. Complete variable domain (other parts from reference TRBV7-9 and TRBJ2-2): DTGVSQNPRHKITKRGQNVTFRCDPISEHNRLYWYRQTLGQGPEFLTYFQNEAQLEKSRLLSDRFSAERPKGSFSTLEIQRTEQGDSAMYLCASRLAAPGELFFGEGSRLTVL.

The table lists this clonotype with many counts. J is TRBJ2-1 and V is TRBV5-6, with unresolved D. Looked up from germline, CDR1 is SGHDT and CDR2 is YYEEEE. Trimming took 0 bases from V and 9 from J, leaving 7 bases between them. There are 12 residues in the CDR3. The CDR3 DNA reads TGTGCCAGCAGCTTGGTCCGGACTGAGCAGTTCTTC. Translated: CASSLVRTEQFF.

V gene TRBV11-2 combines with J gene TRBJ2-7, with D maybe TRBD2 (6 bases). This CDR3 region has 15 residues. The germline V gene encodes CDR1 SGHAT and CDR2 FQNNGV. The V end lost 5 bases, the J end lost 2 bases, and 16 bases lay between the germline ends. CDR3 sequence reads: CASSPVSSGPYEQYF. For the CDR3, the DNA is TGTGCCAGCAGCCCAGTGAGTAGCGGCCCCTACGAGCAGTACTTC.